This T cell receptor beta chain was profiled in a study of T cells in Graves' hyperthyroidism and ophthalmopathy. Germline CDR1 is SGHRS and CDR2 is YFSETQ. V was pared by 0 bases and J by 10 bases, with 8 bases between. The CDR3 is 13 amino acids. This clonotype was observed a handful of times. RNA transcripts gave rise to amplified TCR beta CDR3 regions. RT-PCR in the first round (using the HTBI primer set) targeted the TCR CDR3. TCRdb passed the multiplex PCR reads through MiXCR, listing each CDR3 protein once. The sample yields a few hundred thousand distinct CDR3 sequences, roughly 14% seen once. The chain is built from TRBV5-1 and TRBJ1-6; a possible D gene is TRBD1 (5 bases). The receptor's source is a woman aged 25 to 45 with Graves' ophthalmopathy. The specimen sequenced was blood. This chain's CDR3 is CASSLVGDSPLHF. The DNA of the CDR3 is TGCGCCAGCAGCTTGGTAGGGGACTCACCCCTCCACTTT. The whole variable domain, remainder taken from reference TRBV5-1 and TRBJ1-6, is KAGVTQTPRYLIKTRGQQVTLSCSPISGHRSVSWYQQTPGQGLQFLFEYFSETQRNKGNFPGRFSGRQFSNSRSEMNVSTLELGDSALYLCASSLVGDSPLHFGNGTRLTVT.